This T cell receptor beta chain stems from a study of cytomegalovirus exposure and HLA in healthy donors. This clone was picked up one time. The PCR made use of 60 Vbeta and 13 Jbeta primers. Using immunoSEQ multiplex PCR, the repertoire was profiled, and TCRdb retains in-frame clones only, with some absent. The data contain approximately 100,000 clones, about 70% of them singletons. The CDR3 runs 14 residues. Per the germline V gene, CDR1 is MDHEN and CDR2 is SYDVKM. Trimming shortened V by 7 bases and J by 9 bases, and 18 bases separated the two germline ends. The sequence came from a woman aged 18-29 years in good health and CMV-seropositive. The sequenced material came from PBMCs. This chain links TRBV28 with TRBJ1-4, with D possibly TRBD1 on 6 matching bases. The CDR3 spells CASTPAGAAKKLFF. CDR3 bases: TGTGCCAGCACCCCAGCAGGGGCCGCGAAAAAACTGTTTTTT.